This T cell receptor beta chain emerged from a study of blood T cell repertoires in COVID-19. The CDR3 sequence is 12 residues long. Trimming stripped 11 bases from V and 0 bases from J, with 10 bases between. Looked up from germline, CDR1 is MNHEY and CDR2 is SVGAGI. Profiling relied on immunoSEQ multiplex PCR, and the TCRdb table lists in-frame clones only, not all of them. The table records roughly 200,000 clones, approximately 84% of them present only once. The chain links TRBV6-5 to TRBJ1-1, with a weak D call TRBD1 (5 bases). The sequence came from a man aged 50-59 years with active or convalescent COVID-19. The specimen sequenced was peripheral blood. CDR3 nucleotide sequence: TGTGCCGTTCAGGGCTTGAACACTGAAGCTTTCTTT. Its protein product is CAVQGLNTEAFF.